This T cell receptor beta chain emerged from a study of cytomegalovirus exposure and HLA in healthy donors. On the study more broadly: Early release data held around 80 million unique TCRs from HLA-typed donors.

Study-wide results and caveats: Looking again later, the authors saw that most CMV-associated TCR beta chains seemed HLA-restricted. There were reportedly fewer N-insertions in an Asian-associated ancestry cluster than the approximately 670-donor mean, in a later analysis.

Note on this clone: The antigen remains unidentified.

Germline CDR1 is KGHSH and CDR2 is LQKENI. This CDR3 region has 14 residues. Trimming pared 2 bases from V and 11 bases from J, leaving 18 bases between. The PCR was carried out with 60 Vbeta primers and 13 Jbeta primers. Sequencing used immunoSEQ multiplex PCR; TCRdb keeps in-frame clones, though not all of them. The repertoire includes under 200,000 clones, approximately 70% of them detected once, and approximately 2% sits in the top ten. This chain links TRBV18 with TRBJ2-5, with a possible D match to TRBD2 (5 bases). The clonotype comes from a woman aged 30 to 39 in good health and CMV-seronegative. Specimen: PBMCs. This CDR3 is CASSPTGTPREQYF. The CDR3, as DNA: TGTGCCAGCTCACCAACGGGAACCCCCAGAGAGCAGTACTTC.